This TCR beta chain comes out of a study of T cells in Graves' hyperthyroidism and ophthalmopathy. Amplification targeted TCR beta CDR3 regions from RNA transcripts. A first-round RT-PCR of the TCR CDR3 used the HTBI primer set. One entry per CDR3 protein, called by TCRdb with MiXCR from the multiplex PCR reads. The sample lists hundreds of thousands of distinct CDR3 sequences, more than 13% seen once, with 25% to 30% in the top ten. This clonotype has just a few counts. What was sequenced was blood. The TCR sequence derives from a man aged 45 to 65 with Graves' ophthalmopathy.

CDR3 DNA sequence: TGTGCCAGCAGTTACCCTAGCGGGAGGGCTCCCCGGAGCTCCTACAATGAGCAGTTCTTC. Translation: CASSYPSGRAPRSSYNEQFF. V and J are TRBV6-1 and TRBJ2-1; the match to TRBD2 covers 12 bases. The ends lost 5 bases at V and 0 bases at J; junction bases unmatched: 14. Looked up from germline, CDR1 is MNHNS and CDR2 is SASEGT. This CDR3 region has 20 residues.